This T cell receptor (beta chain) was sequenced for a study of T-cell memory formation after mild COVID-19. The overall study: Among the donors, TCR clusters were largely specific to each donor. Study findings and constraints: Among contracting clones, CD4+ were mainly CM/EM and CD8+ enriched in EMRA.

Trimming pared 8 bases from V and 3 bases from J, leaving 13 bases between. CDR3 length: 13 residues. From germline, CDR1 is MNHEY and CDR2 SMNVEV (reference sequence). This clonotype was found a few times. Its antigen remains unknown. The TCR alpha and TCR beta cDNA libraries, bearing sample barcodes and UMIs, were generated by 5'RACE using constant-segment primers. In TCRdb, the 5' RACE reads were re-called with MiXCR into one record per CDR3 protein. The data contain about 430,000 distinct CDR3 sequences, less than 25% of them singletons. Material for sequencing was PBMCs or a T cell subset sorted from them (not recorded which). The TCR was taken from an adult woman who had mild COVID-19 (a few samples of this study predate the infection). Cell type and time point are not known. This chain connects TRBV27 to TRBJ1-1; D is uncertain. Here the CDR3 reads CASALGGYTEAFF. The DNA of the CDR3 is TGTGCCAGCGCCCTTGGAGGATACACTGAAGCTTTCTTT.